Listed here are 29 T cell receptor beta chains from one sample, sequenced in a study of T-cell reconstitution after alpha-beta-depleted transplantation in children. This sample's TCRbeta library carried unique molecular identifier barcodes. TCRdb independently ran MiXCR on the PCR reads; one entry per CDR3 protein. Among 450,000 to 600,000 distinct CDR3 sequences listed, approximately 20% were seen once. Sequences were derived from PBMCs from the stem cell graft donor, sampled from the stem cell graft. The receptors originated from a human donor who donated a stem cell graft to a child with acute lymphoblastic leukemia.

The sample holds a few counts of this clonotype. The rearrangement uses TRBV29-1 and TRBJ2-7; 9 nucleotides align to TRBD1. Germline CDR1 reads SQVTM; CDR2 reads ANQGSEA. V lost 7 bases to trimming and J lost 3 bases; unmatched junction nucleotides: 10. The length of the CDR3 is 14 residues. In nucleotides, the CDR3 is TGCAGCGCGACAGGGGGGAAATTTGGCTACGAGCAGTACTTC. Protein sequence: CSATGGKFGYEQYF.

The chain carries TRBV11-2 and TRBJ2-3; D possibly corresponds to TRBD2 (7 bases). The germline V and J ends were trimmed by 3 bases and 2 bases, with 12 bases remaining between them. This CDR3 comprises 15 residues. Germline CDR1 SGHAT, CDR2 FQNNGV. The CDR3 loop reads CASSLGRGPTDTQYF. The CDR3 DNA reads TGTGCCAGCAGCTTGGGGCGGGGGCCCACAGATACGCAGTATTTT.

There are a few counts of this clonotype. The chain joins TRBV5-1 to TRBJ2-3; D tentatively fits TRBD1 or TRBD2 (5 bases each). Germline loops: CDR1 SGHRS, CDR2 YFSETQ. There are 15 residues in the CDR3. Trimming took 0 bases from V and 6 from J, leaving 14 bases between them. The CDR3 region has the DNA TGCGCCAGCAGCTTGGTCCAGGGCGAGGGTGATACGCAGTATTTT. It is translated as CASSLVQGEGDTQYF. Looking up the rest from reference TRBV5-1 and TRBJ2-3 gives the full variable domain: KAGVTQTPRYLIKTRGQQVTLSCSPISGHRSVSWYQQTPGQGLQFLFEYFSETQRNKGNFPGRFSGRQFSNSRSEMNVSTLELGDSALYLCASSLVQGEGDTQYFGPGTRLTVL.

In this sample, this clonotype turned up a few times. The gene calls are TRBV29-1 and TRBJ1-5; D remains unclear. Deletions cut 6 bases from V and 5 bases from J, with 11 bases between. CDR3 size: 12 residues. Looked up from germline, CDR1 is SQVTM and CDR2 is ANQGSEA. The CDR3 DNA reads as TGCAGCGTCTTGTGGGGAGATCAGCCCCAGCATTTT. Translated, it gives CSVLWGDQPQHF. The whole variable domain, filled in from reference TRBV29-1 and TRBJ1-5, reads SAVISQKPSRDICQRGTSLTIQCQVDSQVTMMFWYRQQPGQSLTLIATANQGSEATYESGFVIDKFPISRPNLTFSTLTVSNMSPEDSSIYLCSVLWGDQPQHFGDGTRLSIL.

This chain joins TRBV19 and TRBJ2-1, with D possibly being TRBD1 (5 bases). The CDR3 loop spans 13 amino acids. CDR1 and CDR2 (germline): LNHDA, SQIVND (reference sequence). Deletions cut 8 bases from V and 6 bases from J, with 14 bases between. The CDR3 protein is CASSPTAGNEQFF. As DNA, the CDR3 is TGTGCCAGTTCACCGACAGCCGGCAATGAGCAGTTCTTC.

The genes are TRBV19 and TRBJ1-5; the D is unclear. The CDR3 length is 15 residues. Germline values: CDR1 LNHDA, CDR2 SQIVND (reference sequence). Between the trimmed V and J ends, which lost 2 bases and 1 base, there was a span of 9 bases. This CDR3 is CASSIMSVSNQPQHF. CDR3 sequence (DNA): TGTGCCAGTAGTATAATGTCAGTGAGCAATCAGCCCCAGCATTTT.

V gene TRBV18 combines with J gene TRBJ2-7; D not resolved. V lost 0 bases to trimming and J lost 6 bases, with 9 bases between them. In germline, CDR1 is KGHSH, CDR2 LQKENI. This CDR3 is 13 amino acids long. The CDR3 reads CASSPPALGEQYF. CDR3 nucleotides: TGTGCCAGCTCACCACCAGCTTTGGGCGAGCAGTACTTC.

This chain links TRBV10-3 with TRBJ1-1; weak D call: TRBD1 (6 bases). This CDR3 is 13 amino acids long. Germline V lookup: CDR1 ENHRY, CDR2 SYGVKD. V was pared by 6 bases and J by 0 bases, with 8 bases between. This chain's CDR3 is CAIRGGLNTEAFF. The CDR3 DNA follows: TGTGCCATCAGAGGGGGATTGAACACTGAAGCTTTCTTT.

This clonotype was counted only a few times. Because it lacks the conserved phenylalanine or tryptophan at the end, this CDR3 is likely a read error. The chain has TRBV5-1 and TRBJ2-2; the match to TRBD1 covers 11 bases. Looked up from germline, CDR1 is SGHRS and CDR2 is YFSETQ. The CDR3 runs 15 residues. With 4 bases clipped from V and 6 bases from J, the junction kept 5 bases outside the gene matches. The CDR3 loop reads CASSRTGGRPGELFV. CDR3 DNA: TGCGCCAGCAGCCGGACAGGGGGCCGACCCGGGGAGCTGTTTGTT.

The chain is built from TRBV27 and TRBJ2-1; 9 nucleotides align to TRBD2. The CDR3 contains 13 residues. The germline V gene encodes CDR1 MNHEY and CDR2 SMNVEV (reference sequence). With 8 bases clipped from V and 3 bases from J, the junction kept 2 bases outside the gene matches. In DNA form, the CDR3 reads TGTGCCAGCGCTAGCGGGAACTACAATGAGCAGTTCTTC. As protein: CASASGNYNEQFF.

The CDR3 DNA reads as TGTGCCAGCAGCCTGGGACAGCGATACGAGCAGTACTTC. Protein product: CASSLGQRYEQYF. The chain recombines TRBV5-6 with TRBJ2-7, with 7 bases lining up with TRBD1. Germline lookup yields CDR1 SGHDT and CDR2 YYEEEE. This CDR3 is built from 13 residues. V lost 4 bases to trimming and J lost 4 bases; unmatched junction nucleotides: 5.

J is TRBJ2-7 and V is TRBV7-7; TRBD2 matches at 7 bases. Unmatched junction bases numbered 10, after V lost 1 base and J lost 4 bases. The V gene's germline CDR1 is SSHAT and CDR2 FNYEAQ (reference sequence). CDR3 size: 16 residues. The CDR3 sequence is CASSLVGGFVPYEQYF. Here the CDR3 DNA reads TGTGCCAGCAGCTTAGTCGGGGGGTTCGTACCGTACGAGCAGTACTTC.

This clonotype was found a few times. The chain couples TRBV4-1 to TRBJ1-5, with D uncertain. This CDR3 has 19 residues. CDR1 MGHRA and CDR2 YSYEKL come from the germline V gene. Between the trimmed V and J ends, which lost 0 bases and 0 bases, there was a span of 18 bases. The DNA of the CDR3 is TGCGCCAGCAGCCAAGAAGTGCCCGGGTTTGCTGATAGCAATCAGCCCCAGCATTTT. Protein product: CASSQEVPGFADSNQPQHF.

This clonotype was found a few times. The chain links TRBV19 to TRBJ2-2, with D possibly TRBD1 on 5 matching bases. The V and J ends lost 11 bases and 2 bases respectively, with 12 bases between them. This CDR3 region has 13 residues. Germline CDR1 is LNHDA and CDR2 is SQIVND (reference sequence). DNA for the CDR3: TGTGCCTGCCGCGGACAAAACACCGGGGAGCTGTTTTTT. This codes for CACRGQNTGELFF. The complete variable domain, with remaining parts taken from reference TRBV19 and TRBJ2-2, reads DGGITQSPKYLFRKEGQNVTLSCEQNLNHDAMYWYRQDPGQGLRLIYYSQIVNDFQKGDIAEGYSVSREKKESFPLTVTSAQKNPTAFYLCACRGQNTGELFFGEGSRLTVL.

The chain is built from TRBV11-1 and TRBJ2-2, with TRBD1 as a possible D gene (5 bases). CDR3 length equals 16 residues. Trimming pared 2 bases from V and 4 bases from J, leaving 14 bases between. Germline CDR1 is SGHAT and CDR2 is FQDESV (reference sequence). This CDR3 is CASSLYNSGITGELFF. The CDR3 nucleotides read TGTGCCAGCAGCTTATACAACTCAGGGATCACCGGGGAGCTGTTTTTT.

This clonotype was found a few times. The chain couples TRBV12-3 or TRBV12-4 to TRBJ2-5, with D perhaps matching TRBD1 or TRBD2 (5 bases each). V lost 6 bases to trimming and J lost 0 bases, with 5 bases between them. This CDR3 contains 12 residues. The DNA of the CDR3 is TGTGCCAGCAGGGGACACCAAGAGACCCAGTACTTC. It translates to CASRGHQETQYF.

The J gene is TRBJ2-5, the V gene TRBV15, with D tentatively TRBD1 or TRBD2 (6 bases each). Trimming removed 1 base from V and 5 bases from J, with 14 bases in between. Germline lookup yields CDR1 LNHNV and CDR2 YYDKDF (reference sequence). The CDR3 sequence is 15 residues long. CDR3 DNA sequence: TGTGCCACCAGCAGAGTTAAGACAGGAGGGGAGACCCAGTACTTC. Protein sequence: CATSRVKTGGETQYF.

This chain joins TRBV7-8 and TRBJ2-3, with no clear D. The CDR3 has 13 residues. The germline V and J ends were trimmed by 0 bases and 4 bases, with 5 bases remaining between them. The germline V gene encodes CDR1 SGHVS and CDR2 FQNEAQ. This chain's CDR3 is CASSLAFPDTQYF. CDR3 nucleotide sequence: TGTGCCAGCAGCTTAGCTTTCCCAGATACGCAGTATTTT.

The chain combines TRBV20-1 with TRBJ1-2; 8 bases agree with TRBD1. With V trimmed by 5 bases and J by 4 bases, 9 bases remained unmatched. This CDR3 is built from 14 residues. The V gene's germline CDR1 is DFQATT and CDR2 SNEGSKA (reference sequence). CDR3 residues: CSALGWTGSYGYTF. CDR3 DNA sequence: TGCAGTGCTCTCGGCTGGACAGGGTCCTATGGCTACACCTTC.

This clonotype was recorded a few times. The gene calls are TRBV7-9 and TRBJ2-5; 9 positions agree with TRBD2. Germline CDR1 SEHNR, CDR2 FQNEAQ (reference sequence). The CDR3 runs 14 residues. Germline trimming cut 3 bases from V and 5 bases from J; bases unmatched to any gene: 4. The CDR3 DNA sequence: TGTGCCAGCAGCTTTAGCGGGAGTTGGGAGACCCAGTACTTC. Protein product: CASSFSGSWETQYF.

The rearrangement joins TRBV6-1 to TRBJ2-1; possible D gene TRBD2, 5 bases. Per the germline V gene, CDR1 is MNHNS and CDR2 is SASEGT. With 5 bases removed from V and 3 bases from J, the gap between germline ends came to 8 bases. The CDR3 has 13 amino acids. The CDR3 here is CASSPGFYNEQFF. In DNA, the CDR3 is TGTGCCAGCAGTCCGGGATTCTACAATGAGCAGTTCTTC.

Written as DNA, the CDR3 is TGTGCCAGCTCACCTCCAAGCGGGAGGACTTACAATGAGCAGTTCTTC. This codes for CASSPPSGRTYNEQFF. The chain carries TRBV18 and TRBJ2-1, with 9 nucleotides matching TRBD2. The V gene end was trimmed by 3 bases and the J gene end by 4 bases; junction bases not matched to a gene: 7. The CDR3 consists of 16 residues. In germline, CDR1 is KGHSH, CDR2 LQKENI.

The DNA of the CDR3 is TGTGCCAGCAGCTTGGGACTCGACCTTGGGGCCTACGAGCAGTACTTC. This gives the protein CASSLGLDLGAYEQYF. The chain joins TRBV7-2 to TRBJ2-7; TRBD2 might be the D (6 bases). V dropped 3 bases and J dropped 2 bases, with 17 bases sitting between them. The CDR3 is 16 residues long. Germline values: CDR1 SGHTA, CDR2 FQGNSA.

This clonotype was recorded a few times. This sequence joins TRBV20-1 and TRBJ2-7, with D possibly matching TRBD2 (6 bases). CDR1 and CDR2 from the germline V gene are DFQATT and SNEGSKA (reference sequence). The CDR3 sequence is 10 residues long. The V end was cut by 3 bases, the J end by 6 bases, with 6 bases between. The CDR3 reads CSARGGEQYF. DNA for the CDR3: TGCAGTGCTAGGGGGGGCGAGCAGTACTTC.

The chain uses TRBV19 and TRBJ1-2; 10 positions agree with TRBD1. J gave up 5 bases and V 7 bases, and 13 bases lay outside the gene matches. This CDR3 comprises 16 residues. CDR1 and CDR2 from the germline V gene are LNHDA and SQIVND (reference sequence). This CDR3 reads CASTTGTGEPFYGYTF. For the CDR3, the DNA is TGTGCCAGTACCACCGGGACAGGGGAACCTTTTTATGGCTACACCTTC.

This clonotype was detected a few times. V gene TRBV12-3 or TRBV12-4 combines with J gene TRBJ1-2, with a weak D call TRBD1 (6 bases). The V and J ends lost 5 bases and 8 bases respectively, with 24 bases between them. This CDR3 has 16 residues. This chain's CDR3 is CASSDPGFSGVGGYTF. CDR3 bases: TGTGCCAGCAGTGATCCGGGGTTTTCAGGGGTAGGAGGCTACACCTTC.

The sample holds a few counts of this clonotype. J is TRBJ2-5 and V is TRBV2, with 9 bases identical to TRBD2. The CDR3 length is 16 residues. The V gene's germline CDR1 is SNHLY and CDR2 FYNNEI. Trimming cost V 0 bases and J 2 bases; bases outside gene matches: 4. In nucleotides, the CDR3 is TGTGCCAGCAGTGAAGCGTCTAGCGGGAATCAAGAGACCCAGTACTTC. Residues: CASSEASSGNQETQYF. The variable domain in full, completed from reference TRBV2 and TRBJ2-5, reads EPEVTQTPSHQVTQMGQEVILRCVPISNHLYFYWYRQILGQKVEFLVSFYNNEISEKSEIFDDQFSVERPDGSNFTLKIRSTKLEDSAMYFCASSEASSGNQETQYFGPGTRLLVL.

The CDR3 is CSAKDGSSGNTIYF. DNA for the CDR3: TGCAGTGCCAAGGACGGGAGCTCTGGAAACACCATATATTTT. This rearrangement joins TRBV20-1 to TRBJ1-3, with D unclear. V was shortened by 6 bases and J by 0 bases, with 12 bases between the two germline ends. The germline CDR1 and CDR2 sequences are DFQATT and SNEGSKA (reference sequence). This CDR3 contains 14 residues.

This chain joins TRBV27 and TRBJ2-3, with 7 bases matching TRBD1. V shed 2 bases, J shed 2 bases, and the junction held 4 bases outside the gene matches. The germline V gene encodes CDR1 MNHEY and CDR2 SMNVEV (reference sequence). The CDR3 runs 15 residues. CDR3 region: CASSLRQGITDTQYF. The CDR3 bases are TGTGCCAGCAGTTTACGACAGGGAATCACAGATACGCAGTATTTT.